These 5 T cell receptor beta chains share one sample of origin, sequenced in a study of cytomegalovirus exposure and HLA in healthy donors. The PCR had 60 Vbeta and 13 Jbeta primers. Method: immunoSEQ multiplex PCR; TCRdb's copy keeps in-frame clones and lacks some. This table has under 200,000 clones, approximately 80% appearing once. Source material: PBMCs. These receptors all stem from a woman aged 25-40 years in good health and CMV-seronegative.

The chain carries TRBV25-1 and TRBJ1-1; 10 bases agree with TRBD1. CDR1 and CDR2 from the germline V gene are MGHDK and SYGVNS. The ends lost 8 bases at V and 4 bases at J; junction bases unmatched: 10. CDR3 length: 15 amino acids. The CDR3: CASLRQGAGSTEAFF. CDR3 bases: TGTGCCAGCTTAAGACAGGGGGCCGGGAGCACTGAAGCTTTCTTT. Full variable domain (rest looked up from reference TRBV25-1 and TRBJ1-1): EADIYQTPRYLVIGTGKKITLECSQTMGHDKMYWYQQDPGMELHLIHYSYGVNSTEKGDLSSESTVSRIRTEHFPLTLESARPSHTSQYLCASLRQGAGSTEAFFGQGTRLTVV.

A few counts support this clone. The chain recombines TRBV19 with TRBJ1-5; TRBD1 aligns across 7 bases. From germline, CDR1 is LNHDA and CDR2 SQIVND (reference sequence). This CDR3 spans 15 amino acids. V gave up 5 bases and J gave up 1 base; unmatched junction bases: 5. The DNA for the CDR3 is TGTGCCAGTAGTTTCCTGACAGGGAGCAATCAGCCCCAGCATTTT. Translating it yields CASSFLTGSNQPQHF.

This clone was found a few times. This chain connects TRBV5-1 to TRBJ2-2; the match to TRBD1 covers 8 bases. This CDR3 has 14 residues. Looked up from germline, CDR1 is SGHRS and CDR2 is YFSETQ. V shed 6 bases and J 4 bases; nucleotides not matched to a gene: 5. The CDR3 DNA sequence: TGCGCCAGCAAATATGACAGGGGCACCGGGGAGCTGTTTTTT. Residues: CASKYDRGTGELFF.

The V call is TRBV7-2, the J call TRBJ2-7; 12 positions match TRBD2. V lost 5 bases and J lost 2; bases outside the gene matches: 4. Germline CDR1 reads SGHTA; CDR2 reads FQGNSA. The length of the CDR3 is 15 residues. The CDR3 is CASSPTSGGTYEQYF. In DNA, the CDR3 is TGTGCCAGCAGCCCCACTAGCGGGGGGACCTACGAGCAGTACTTC.

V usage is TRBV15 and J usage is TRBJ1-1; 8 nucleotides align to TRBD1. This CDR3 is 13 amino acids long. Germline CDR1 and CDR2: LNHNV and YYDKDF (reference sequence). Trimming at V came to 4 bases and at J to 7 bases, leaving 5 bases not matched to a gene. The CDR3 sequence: CATSKRDRREAFF. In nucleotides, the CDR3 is TGTGCCACCAGCAAACGGGACAGGCGTGAAGCTTTCTTT.